This is a list of T cell receptor beta chains from one sample in a study of cytomegalovirus exposure and HLA in healthy donors. Assay used: immunoSEQ multiplex PCR; TCRdb lists only in-frame clones, some missing. The profile covers roughly 150,000 clones, with roughly 80% appearing a single time and 2% to 2.5% taken by the ten largest. Material: PBMCs. Receptors originate from a young man in good health and CMV-seronegative. CDR3s include the opening cysteine and the closing phenylalanine or tryptophan.

j_call,v_call,cdr3_length,cdr3_aa
TRBJ2-7,TRBV28,12,CASTTGAGEQYF
TRBJ2-3,TRBV5-1,15,CASSFTSGTGDTQYF
TRBJ2-3,TRBV7-2,14,CASSLGRGTDTQYF
TRBJ2-3,TRBV7-9,17,CASSLARLAGPTDTQYF
TRBJ2-7,TRBV4-2,15,CASSQGQGAWYEQYF
TRBJ2-3,TRBV7-8,16,CASSLAAGVLADTQYF
TRBJ1-2,TRBV11-1,13,CASSLDRGRGYTF
.,TRBV9,13,CASSVGSMNEQYF
TRBJ1-1,TRBV28,15,CASNLDFQPNTEAFF
TRBJ1-1,TRBV28,16,CASSPNPGQGITEAFF
TRBJ1-1,TRBV30,12,CAWSVLRGQAFF
TRBJ2-3,TRBV29-1,13,CSVAQGYTDTQYF
TRBJ1-4,TRBV30,15,CAWSEKTREGEKLFF
TRBJ2-2,TRBV5-4,16,CASSSLQEANTGELFF
TRBJ2-5,TRBV7-9,14,CASRPGQVGETQYF
TRBJ1-5,TRBV11-3,17,CASSLPPEGACNQPQHF
TRBJ2-7,TRBV30,11,CAWSFGGEQYF
TRBJ2-3,TRBV30,14,CAWSVGGREDTQYF
TRBJ1-5,TRBV14,13,CASSRRRDQPQHF
TRBJ2-5,TRBV30,13,CAWSLRLRETQYF
TRBJ1-1,TRBV6-6,15,CASIKLGTSNTEAFF
TRBJ1-2,TRBV30,15,CAWSGHRGHNYGYTF
TRBJ2-1,TRBV6-6,11,CASSWGRALFF
TRBJ2-6,TRBV10-3,16,CAISELAGSGANVLTF
TRBJ2-7,TRBV5-1,15,CASSLFAGVGYEQYF
TRBJ2-7,TRBV18,14,CASSPSGRAFEQYF
TRBJ1-5,TRBV21-1,16,CASSTEPGQRNQPQHF
TRBJ2-3,TRBV4-3,15,CASSQEGTGVDTQYF
TRBJ2-1,TRBV5-1,14,CASSPRGPGDEQFF
TRBJ2-7,TRBV28,15,CASINRGLVSYEQYF
TRBJ2-5,TRBV30,14,CAWSVLGGLETQYF
TRBJ1-4,TRBV2,14,CASKPGQGWEKLFF
TRBJ2-4,TRBV19,15,CASRLGAVAKNIQYF
TRBJ2-2,TRBV5-8,14,CASSVDRNTGELFF
TRBJ2-2,TRBV28,13,CASGRGYTGELFF
TRBJ2-3,TRBV28,14,CASSLRQGPDTQYF
TRBJ2-7,TRBV15,15,CATSRDWAESYEQYF
TRBJ2-7,TRBV6-5,12,CASSYGGLEQYF